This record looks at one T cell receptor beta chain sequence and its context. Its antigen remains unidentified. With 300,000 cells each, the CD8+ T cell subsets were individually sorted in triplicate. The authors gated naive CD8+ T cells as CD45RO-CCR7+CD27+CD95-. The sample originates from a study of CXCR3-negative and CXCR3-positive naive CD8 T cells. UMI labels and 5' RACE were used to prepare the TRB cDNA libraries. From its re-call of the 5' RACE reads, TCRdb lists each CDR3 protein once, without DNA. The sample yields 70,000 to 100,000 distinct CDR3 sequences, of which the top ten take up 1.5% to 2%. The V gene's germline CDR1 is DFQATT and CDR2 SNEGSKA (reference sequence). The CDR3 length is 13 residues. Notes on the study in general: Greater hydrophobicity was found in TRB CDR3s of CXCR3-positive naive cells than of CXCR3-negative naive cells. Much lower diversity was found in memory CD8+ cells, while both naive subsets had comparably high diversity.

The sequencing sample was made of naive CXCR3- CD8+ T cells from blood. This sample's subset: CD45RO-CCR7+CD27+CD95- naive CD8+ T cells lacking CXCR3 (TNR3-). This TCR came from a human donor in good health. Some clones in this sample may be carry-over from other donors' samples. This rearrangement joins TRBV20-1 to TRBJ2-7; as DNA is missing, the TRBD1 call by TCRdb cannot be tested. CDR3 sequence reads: CSADRIATYEQYF.